The 18 T cell receptor beta chains presented below share a single source sample, sequenced in a study of OX40 agonist ivuxolimab in advanced cancers. Libraries were prepared through the immunoSEQ multiplex PCR assay. Sourced from immuneACCESS, this table was stored by TCRdb with only in-frame sequences that have V and J called. A share of the clones is absent; for the studies checked, an unresolved V gene accounts for under half, and the remainder has no known explanation. The sample table records about 58,000 clones; roughly nine tenths of these occur just once. The top ten constitute around 1.8% of the sample. Specimen: CD4+ or CD8+ T cells sorted from blood, collected in a trial of the OX40 agonist ivuxolimab. These receptors originate from an adult with an advanced solid tumor such as melanoma, head and neck, liver or kidney cancer.

The J gene is TRBJ2-1, the V gene TRBV19; the D gene is possibly TRBD1 (6 bases). In germline, CDR1 is LNHDA, CDR2 SQIVND (reference sequence). This CDR3 has 17 residues. Trimming removed 0 bases from V and 1 base from J, with 13 bases in between. The CDR3 here is CASSIERARGSYNEQFF. In nucleotides, the CDR3 is TGTGCCAGTAGTATAGAGCGGGCCAGGGGATCCTACAATGAGCAGTTCTTC.

The V and J genes are TRBV4-1 and TRBJ2-7, with 7 bases aligning to TRBD1. Trimming took 1 base from V and 2 from J; bases not matched to a gene: 5. Per germline, CDR1 MGHRA and CDR2 YSYEKL. This CDR3 has 15 residues. CDR3 region: CASSQVQGSAYEQYF. CDR3 sequence (DNA): TGCGCCAGCAGCCAAGTACAGGGGTCGGCCTACGAGCAGTACTTC.

The CDR3 region is CASSYSPPFEGGFQFF. In DNA, the CDR3 is TGTGCCAGCAGTTACTCTCCCCCTTTTGAAGGTGGGTTCCAGTTCTTC. The rearrangement links TRBV6-6 to TRBJ2-1; D gene unclear. Per germline, CDR1 MNHNY and CDR2 SVGAGI (reference sequence). Trimming left V 0 bases short and J 13 bases short, with 22 bases between. CDR3 length: 16 residues.

This chain joins TRBV6-6 and TRBJ1-6, with D perhaps TRBD1 (5 bases). The germline V gene encodes CDR1 MNHNY and CDR2 SVGAGI (reference sequence). This CDR3 has 14 residues. The V end was cut by 8 bases, the J end by 9 bases, with 17 bases between. CDR3 in DNA: TGTGCCAGCGAGCCAGGTACAGGCGGTTCACCCCTCCACTTT. As protein: CASEPGTGGSPLHF.

The rearrangement links TRBV5-4 to TRBJ2-5; 8 bases line up with TRBD1. This CDR3 is built from 15 residues. CDR1 and CDR2 from the germline V gene are SGHNT and YYREEE (reference sequence). V lost 4 bases and J lost 5; bases outside the gene matches: 10. CDR3 sequence reads: CASSRGQVEGETQYF. The CDR3 region has the DNA TGTGCCAGCAGCCGGGGACAGGTTGAAGGGGAGACCCAGTACTTC.

The chain recombines TRBV28 with TRBJ1-4, with 7 bases that match TRBD1. The J segment lost 4 bases and the V segment lost 4 bases, leaving 9 bases of the junction unmatched. The CDR3 spans 16 residues. The germline gives CDR1 MDHEN, CDR2 SYDVKM. The CDR3 spells CASSSHGTALNEKLFF. For the CDR3, the DNA is TGTGCCAGCAGTTCGCATGGGACAGCCCTTAATGAAAAACTGTTTTTT.

The DNA for the CDR3 is TGTGCCTGGGAACAGGGTGATACGCAGTATTTT. Amino acid sequence: CAWEQGDTQYF. This chain connects TRBV30 to TRBJ2-3, with a possible D match to TRBD1 (6 bases). There are 11 residues in the CDR3. Germline values: CDR1 GTSNPN, CDR2 SVGIG (reference sequence). V was clipped by 5 bases and J by 6 bases, with 9 bases between them.

This clone came up a few times. V usage is TRBV28 and J usage is TRBJ1-5; D remains ambiguous. The V and J ends lost 3 bases and 5 bases respectively, with 11 bases between them. The CDR3 has 14 residues. Germline CDR1 is MDHEN and CDR2 is SYDVKM. The chain's CDR3 is CASSLVPGYQPQHF. Written as DNA, the CDR3 is TGTGCCAGCAGTTTGGTCCCGGGATATCAGCCCCAGCATTTT.

This chain uses TRBV25-1 with TRBJ2-1; D is perhaps TRBD1 (7 bases). CDR3 length: 14 amino acids. CDR1 is MGHDK, CDR2 SYGVNS, per germline. V dropped 6 bases and J dropped 7 bases, with 16 bases sitting between them. The CDR3 reads CASRAPTGRNEQFF. CDR3 nucleotide sequence: TGTGCCAGCAGAGCCCCGACAGGGAGGAATGAGCAGTTCTTC.

The rearrangement joins TRBV11-2 to TRBJ2-1; TRBD1 matches 10 bases. V was clipped by 5 bases and J by 6 bases; unmatched bases: 19. The CDR3 extends over 19 amino acids. CDR1 is SGHAT and CDR2 is FQNNGV in the germline V gene. This CDR3 is CASSPPRGQGSSWINEQFF. CDR3 DNA sequence: TGTGCCAGCAGCCCCCCTAGGGGACAGGGGTCTAGCTGGATCAATGAGCAGTTCTTC.

The CDR3 loop is CASSLTRSGASGSNEQFF. The CDR3 DNA follows: TGTGCCAGCAGCTTAACGCGTTCGGGGGCTAGCGGGAGCAATGAGCAGTTCTTC. This chain connects TRBV7-3 to TRBJ2-1, with 10 bases aligning to TRBD2. Trimming cost V 0 bases and J 6 bases; bases outside gene matches: 11. The CDR3 has 18 residues. Germline V gives CDR1 SGHTA, CDR2 FQGTGA.

The rearrangement links TRBV30 to TRBJ1-1, with TRBD1 identical over 11 bases. CDR1 and CDR2 from the germline V gene are GTSNPN and SVGIG (reference sequence). The V gene end was trimmed by 3 bases and the J gene end by 8 bases; junction bases not matched to a gene: 11. CDR3 length: 15 residues. This CDR3 is CAWSRSDRGQPEAFF. The DNA for the CDR3 is TGTGCCTGGAGCAGATCGGACAGGGGGCAGCCCGAAGCTTTCTTT.

The rearrangement joins TRBV11-1 to TRBJ2-7, with 9 bases matching TRBD2. This CDR3 region has 16 residues. Germline CDR1 and CDR2: SGHAT and FQDESV (reference sequence). Unmatched junction bases numbered 6, after V lost 3 bases and J lost 0 bases. The CDR3 sequence: CASSLDSGSLSYEQYF. In DNA, the CDR3 is TGTGCCAGCAGCTTGGATAGCGGGAGCCTCTCCTACGAGCAGTACTTC.

Relative to its sample, this clone is medium-sized. The V gene is TRBV21-1, the J gene TRBJ2-1; the table gives TRBD1 as D, unverified against the DNA. TRBV21-1 has pseudogene status. The length of the CDR3 is 17 residues. The CDR3 coding sequence is TGTGCCAGCAGCAAAGCCCTGGGCAGGGGGCAAAGAAATGAGCAGTTCTTC. Protein product: CASSKALGRGQRNEQFF.

The rearrangement uses TRBV29-1 and TRBJ2-2, with D possibly TRBD1 on 6 matching bases. The CDR3 length is 14 residues. Germline V gene data show CDR1 as SQVTM and CDR2 as ANQGSEA. The V gene lost 2 bases and the J gene lost 0 bases, with 7 bases spanning the gap. CDR3 coding DNA: TGCAGCGTTGAAAACAGGGCGAACACCGGGGAGCTGTTTTTT. This translates into CSVENRANTGELFF.

The V and J genes are TRBV12-5 and TRBJ1-5; unclear D gene. Germline V gives CDR1 LGHNT, CDR2 FRNRAP. This CDR3 comprises 14 residues. Trimming removed 1 base from V and 6 bases from J, with 10 bases in between. CDR3 residues: CASGLAVYGQPQHF. CDR3 nucleotide sequence: TGTGCTAGTGGTTTGGCGGTCTACGGTCAGCCCCAGCATTTT.

CDR3 amino acids: CASSMQDSTPHF. CDR3 DNA: TGTGCCAGTAGTATGCAGGACTCCACACCGCATTTT. V gene TRBV19 combines with J gene TRBJ1-5; D is undetermined. Germline CDR1 is LNHDA and CDR2 is SQIVND (reference sequence). The CDR3 has 12 residues. V lost 3 bases, J lost 15 bases, and 15 bases lay in between.

The V and J genes are TRBV6-1 and TRBJ1-5, with 7 bases lining up with TRBD1. The CDR3 has 17 amino acids. CDR1 and CDR2 (germline): MNHNS, SASEGT. With 3 bases clipped from V and 2 bases from J, the junction kept 10 bases outside the gene matches. In nucleotides, the CDR3 is TGTGCCAGCAGTGATTGGGGAGGGGGCGTCGGCAATCAGCCCCAGCATTTT. This gives the protein CASSDWGGGVGNQPQHF.